The present TCR beta chain was sequenced within a study of T cells in Graves' hyperthyroidism and ophthalmopathy. Study-level results: Before onset, by a median of around 6.4 months, the model predicted ophthalmopathy. Stable hyperthyroidism was separated from ophthalmopathy by a model based on 13 V-J features.

It was RNA transcripts that yielded the amplified TCR beta CDR3 regions. RT-PCR in the first round (using the HTBI primer set) targeted the TCR CDR3. TCRdb independently ran MiXCR on the multiplex PCR reads; one entry per CDR3 protein. This table holds around 700,000 distinct CDR3 sequences, around 20% found once. Before ophthalmopathy appeared, progressors gave blood at initial hyperthyroidism diagnosis. The PBMCs had their origin in roughly 9.4 ml of fresh peripheral blood. This clonotype was detected ten times or more. Its antigen is currently unknown. The CDR3 runs to 12 residues. CDR1 and CDR2 from the germline V gene are DFQATT and SNEGSKA (reference sequence). V was shortened by 3 bases and J by 5 bases, with 10 bases between the two germline ends.

This chain links TRBV20-1 with TRBJ2-5, with D perhaps matching TRBD2 (6 bases). The specimen was blood. The TCR was taken from a woman aged 50 to 60 with Graves' hyperthyroidism that later progressed to Graves' ophthalmopathy. Written as DNA, the CDR3 is TGCAGTGCTAGGGGGGGTCCGGAGACCCAGTACTTC. It yields the protein CSARGGPETQYF.